This T cell receptor beta chain is drawn from a study of Ad26.COV2.S vaccination and SARS-CoV-2 variants. Study context: Trial arm assignment for the donor was COV1001 Ad26.COV2.S. Into the muscle, Ad26.COV2.S was dosed once or twice, 56 days apart. Study-wide results and limits: Placebo recipients showed lower spike-specific TCR breadth than vaccinees. After vaccination, reports described spike-specific CD8+ and CD4+ T cell responses as showing substantial breadth.

Described treatment: around 19 received Ad26.COV2.S at low or high dose, single or two shots; about 5 received placebo; per-sample allocation not given. Sampling took place 63 days after the first vaccine or placebo injection. As for this clone: Its antigen is still unknown.

The germline gives CDR1 MNHEY, CDR2 SMNVEV (reference sequence). V trimming: 2 bases; J trimming: 1 base; junction bases outside the gene matches: 8. The CDR3 runs to 17 residues. The data were produced by immunoSEQ multiplex PCR, yet TCRdb's version contains in-frame clones alone and is incomplete. This sample yields approximately 480,000 clones, of which roughly nine tenths are seen a single time; 9.5% to 15% belongs to the top ten. The chain recombines TRBV27 with TRBJ2-1, with TRBD2 matching over 7 bases. This receptor was taken from a person aged 18-65 years who received the Ad26.COV2.S COVID-19 vaccine or a placebo. Sequenced here: peripheral blood, sampled in a trial of Ad26.COV2.S vaccine versus placebo. The CDR3 loop reads CASSLTRREWSYNEQFF. In DNA form, the CDR3 reads TGTGCCAGCAGTTTAACTCGGCGGGAGTGGTCCTACAATGAGCAGTTCTTC.